This T cell receptor beta chain is drawn from a study of T cell responses to AZD1222 COVID-19 vaccine. Study-wide background: Pooling of second doses given at about 4 or about 12 weeks was done.

General study results and limits: Donors were mostly white British, more females; clonal diversity possibly underestimated. Just 6 or 7 people given AZD1222 tested seropositive at baseline. With two AZD1222 doses given, Spike-specific TCR breadth and depth both rose.

This CDR3 is built from 14 residues. CDR1 and CDR2 (germline): SGHRS, YFSETQ. The ends were cut back, 2 bases at V and 7 bases at J, with 12 bases in the middle. Only in-frame clones appear in the TCRdb table, and some are missing; sequencing was by immunoSEQ multiplex PCR. The sample shows approximately 120,000 clones, roughly 84% of them seen only once. A word on this clone: No antigen is known for it.

The rearrangement links TRBV5-1 to TRBJ2-2; maybe TRBD1 (5 bases). The sequencing here drew on peripheral blood, taken on day 0 of AZD1222 vaccination. This clonotype was sampled from an adult in good health. The CDR3, as DNA: TGCGCCAGCAGCTTCCAGGGAAGAGGCGGGGAGCTGTTTTTT. It specifies CASSFQGRGGELFF.